These T cell receptor beta chains were read from a single sample in a study of blood T cell repertoires in COVID-19. Profiled with immunoSEQ multiplex PCR; TCRdb holds only in-frame clones, not every one. The data contain 150,000 or so clones, roughly 80% of them seen just once; the ten biggest clones take up around 10%. The sequenced sample was peripheral blood. The origin of the receptors is a woman aged 55-69 years with COVID-19, enrolled during active disease. Both conserved end residues are part of each CDR3. The order of the fields is J gene, clone size, D gene, V gene, CDR3 protein, CDR3 DNA. A D gene is named only where the DNA matches it firmly. Clone size is shown for a subset of rows, as once, few, many or a class of expanded clone.

j_gene: TRBJ1-1; abundance: .; d_gene: TRBD1; v_gene: TRBV18; CDR3aa: CASSPQGAGTEAFF; CDR3nt: TGTGCCAGCTCACCCCAGGGGGCTGGCACTGAAGCTTTCTTT
j_gene: TRBJ2-2; abundance: few; d_gene: .; v_gene: TRBV7-8; CDR3aa: CASSLVPRGTGELFF; CDR3nt: TGTGCCAGCAGCTTAGTTCCCAGGGGAACCGGGGAGCTGTTTTTT
j_gene: TRBJ2-4; abundance: .; d_gene: .; v_gene: TRBV19; CDR3aa: CASSGLQALAKNIQYF; CDR3nt: TGTGCCAGTAGCGGACTCCAAGCCCTAGCCAAAAACATTCAGTACTTC
j_gene: TRBJ1-1; abundance: .; d_gene: TRBD1; v_gene: TRBV5-1; CDR3aa: CASSPTGMLTEAFF; CDR3nt: TGCGCCAGCAGCCCGACAGGGATGCTCACTGAAGCTTTCTTT
j_gene: TRBJ1-4; abundance: few; d_gene: .; v_gene: TRBV5-4; CDR3aa: CASSNNRALNEKLFF; CDR3nt: TGTGCCAGCAGCAATAACAGGGCTTTGAATGAAAAACTGTTTTTT
j_gene: TRBJ2-1; abundance: many; d_gene: .; v_gene: TRBV4-1; CDR3aa: CASSQVLAAYNEQFF; CDR3nt: TGCGCCAGCAGCCAAGTACTAGCCGCCTACAATGAGCAGTTCTTC
j_gene: TRBJ1-1; abundance: .; d_gene: .; v_gene: TRBV30; CDR3aa: CAWTIGGRSLNTEAFF; CDR3nt: TGTGCCTGGACCATCGGGGGTAGGTCTTTGAACACTGAAGCTTTCTTT
j_gene: TRBJ2-5; abundance: .; d_gene: .; v_gene: TRBV5-4; CDR3aa: CASSPSGETQYF; CDR3nt: TGTGCCAGCAGCCCCTCAGGGGAGACCCAGTACTTC
j_gene: TRBJ2-5; abundance: .; d_gene: TRBD2; v_gene: TRBV14; CDR3aa: CASSLGLAGGQETQYF; CDR3nt: TGTGCCAGCAGCCTTGGACTAGCGGGGGGGCAAGAGACCCAGTACTTC
j_gene: TRBJ2-3; abundance: .; d_gene: TRBD1; v_gene: TRBV7-3; CDR3aa: CASSRDRAPTDTQYF; CDR3nt: TGTGCCAGCAGTAGGGACAGGGCCCCCACAGATACGCAGTATTTT
j_gene: TRBJ1-5; abundance: .; d_gene: .; v_gene: TRBV24-1; CDR3aa: CATSDYFSDQPQHF; CDR3nt: TGTGCCACCAGTGATTACTTCAGCGATCAGCCCCAGCATTTT
j_gene: TRBJ1-2; abundance: few; d_gene: .; v_gene: TRBV6-2/TRBV6-3; CDR3aa: CASSQGNYGYTF; CDR3nt: TGTGCCAGCAGCCAGGGGAACTATGGCTACACCTTC
j_gene: TRBJ1-1; abundance: .; d_gene: .; v_gene: TRBV7-3; CDR3aa: CASSSSGVPTNTEAFF; CDR3nt: TGTGCCAGCAGCTCGTCCGGGGTCCCAACGAACACTGAAGCTTTCTTT
j_gene: TRBJ2-2; abundance: .; d_gene: TRBD2; v_gene: TRBV19; CDR3aa: CASSIDGGGAAGELFF; CDR3nt: TGTGCCAGTAGTATAGACGGCGGGGGGGCCGCCGGGGAGCTGTTTTTT
j_gene: TRBJ2-2; abundance: .; d_gene: TRBD2; v_gene: TRBV25-1; CDR3aa: CASRKWASGSNTGELFF; CDR3nt: TGTGCCAGCAGAAAATGGGCTAGCGGGAGTAACACCGGGGAGCTGTTTTTT
j_gene: TRBJ2-2; abundance: .; d_gene: TRBD1; v_gene: TRBV7-7; CDR3aa: CASSLGTGTGKLGELFF; CDR3nt: TGTGCTAGCAGCTTAGGGACAGGGACAGGGAAACTCGGGGAGCTGTTTTTT
j_gene: TRBJ1-3; abundance: .; d_gene: TRBD1; v_gene: TRBV18; CDR3aa: CASSSGGGNTIYF; CDR3nt: TGTGCCAGCTCATCAGGGGGCGGAAACACCATATATTTT
j_gene: TRBJ2-3; abundance: .; d_gene: .; v_gene: TRBV29-1; CDR3aa: CSVVSTSHSLSTDTQYF; CDR3nt: TGCAGCGTAGTCTCAACTTCGCATTCTTTAAGCACAGATACGCAGTATTTT
j_gene: TRBJ2-3; abundance: .; d_gene: .; v_gene: TRBV9; CDR3aa: CASSAAIGDTQYF; CDR3nt: TGTGCCAGCAGCGCAGCCATCGGGGATACGCAGTATTTT
j_gene: TRBJ2-6; abundance: .; d_gene: .; v_gene: TRBV19; CDR3aa: CASSITGGQTGANVLTF; CDR3nt: TGTGCCAGTAGTATAACCGGAGGACAGACTGGGGCCAACGTCCTGACTTTC
j_gene: TRBJ1-2; abundance: .; d_gene: TRBD1; v_gene: TRBV2; CDR3aa: CASTPRDRDSGYTF; CDR3nt: TGTGCCAGCACCCCACGGGACAGGGATTCTGGCTACACCTTC
j_gene: TRBJ1-1; abundance: .; d_gene: .; v_gene: TRBV6-5; CDR3aa: CASSYGRSVNTEAFF; CDR3nt: TGTGCCAGCAGTTACGGCAGGTCAGTGAACACTGAAGCTTTCTTT
j_gene: TRBJ1-2; abundance: .; d_gene: TRBD1; v_gene: TRBV5-1; CDR3aa: CASSTTGGIDGYTF; CDR3nt: TGCGCCAGCAGCACGACAGGGGGAATTGATGGCTACACCTTC
j_gene: TRBJ1-1; abundance: .; d_gene: TRBD1; v_gene: TRBV19; CDR3aa: CASSAGGRTEAFF; CDR3nt: TGTGCCAGTAGTGCAGGGGGCCGCACTGAAGCTTTCTTT
j_gene: TRBJ2-5; abundance: .; d_gene: TRBD1; v_gene: TRBV6-5; CDR3aa: CASSSPLTGGETQYF; CDR3nt: TGTGCCAGCAGTTCCCCTTTGACAGGGGGAGAGACCCAGTACTTC
j_gene: TRBJ1-5; abundance: .; d_gene: TRBD1; v_gene: TRBV6-5; CDR3aa: CASSPQGAGNQPQHF; CDR3nt: TGTGCCAGCAGCCCACAGGGGGCGGGCAATCAGCCCCAGCATTTT
j_gene: TRBJ2-3; abundance: many; d_gene: TRBD2; v_gene: TRBV27; CDR3aa: CASSFLAGGADTQYF; CDR3nt: TGTGCCAGCAGTTTCCTAGCGGGAGGGGCAGATACGCAGTATTTT
j_gene: TRBJ2-2; abundance: .; d_gene: .; v_gene: TRBV6-5; CDR3aa: CASRATGTGELFF; CDR3nt: TGTGCCAGCAGGGCCACGGGCACCGGGGAGCTGTTTTTT
j_gene: TRBJ1-1; abundance: once; d_gene: TRBD1; v_gene: TRBV9; CDR3aa: CASSVDGQGSSEAFF; CDR3nt: TGTGCCAGCAGCGTAGACGGACAGGGATCCTCTGAAGCTTTCTTT
j_gene: TRBJ1-5; abundance: .; d_gene: TRBD1; v_gene: TRBV7-2; CDR3aa: CASSPINRGDQPQHF; CDR3nt: TGTGCCAGCAGCCCAATTAACAGGGGGGATCAGCCCCAGCATTTT
j_gene: TRBJ1-1; abundance: .; d_gene: TRBD1; v_gene: TRBV19; CDR3aa: CASSMRAGTGAGGTEAFF; CDR3nt: TGTGCCAGTAGTATGAGGGCCGGGACAGGGGCCGGCGGCACTGAAGCTTTCTTT
j_gene: TRBJ1-5; abundance: few; d_gene: .; v_gene: TRBV7-9; CDR3aa: CASSLDRYSNQPQHF; CDR3nt: TGTGCCAGCAGCTTAGACAGATATAGCAATCAGCCCCAGCATTTT
j_gene: TRBJ2-1; abundance: .; d_gene: .; v_gene: TRBV12-3/TRBV12-4; CDR3aa: CASRGYNEQFF; CDR3nt: TGTGCCAGTCGGGGGTACAATGAGCAGTTCTTC
j_gene: TRBJ2-5; abundance: once; d_gene: .; v_gene: TRBV27; CDR3aa: CASSGGLFQETQYF; CDR3nt: TGTGCCAGCAGTGGGGGACTGTTCCAAGAGACCCAGTACTTC
j_gene: TRBJ1-6; abundance: .; d_gene: .; v_gene: TRBV5-1; CDR3aa: CASIQGNSPLHF; CDR3nt: TGCGCCAGCATCCAGGGAAATTCACCCCTCCACTTT
j_gene: TRBJ2-7; abundance: .; d_gene: TRBD2; v_gene: TRBV12-5; CDR3aa: CASGSRTSGSHEQYF; CDR3nt: TGTGCTAGTGGTTCGAGGACTAGCGGGAGCCACGAGCAGTACTTC
j_gene: TRBJ1-2; abundance: .; d_gene: .; v_gene: TRBV6-5; CDR3aa: CASTRQGIYGYTF; CDR3nt: TGTGCCAGCACCAGGCAGGGGATCTATGGCTACACCTTC
j_gene: TRBJ2-2; abundance: once; d_gene: .; v_gene: TRBV9; CDR3aa: CASSVRQTNTGELFF; CDR3nt: TGTGCCAGCAGCGTCCGACAGACGAACACCGGGGAGCTGTTTTTT
j_gene: TRBJ2-2; abundance: .; d_gene: TRBD1; v_gene: TRBV19; CDR3aa: CASKDRGWTGELFF; CDR3nt: TGTGCCAGTAAAGACAGGGGTTGGACCGGGGAGCTGTTTTTT
j_gene: TRBJ1-1; abundance: .; d_gene: TRBD1; v_gene: TRBV5-1; CDR3aa: CASSLVSGTANTEAFF; CDR3nt: TGCGCCAGCAGCTTGGTCTCCGGGACAGCTAACACTGAAGCTTTCTTT
j_gene: TRBJ1-6; abundance: .; d_gene: .; v_gene: TRBV5-1; CDR3aa: CASSYYRDSPLHF; CDR3nt: TGCGCCAGCAGCTATTATCGGGATTCACCCCTCCACTTT
j_gene: TRBJ2-2; abundance: .; d_gene: .; v_gene: TRBV7-3; CDR3aa: CASSLQGVTGELFF; CDR3nt: TGTGCCAGCAGCTTGCAGGGTGTCACCGGGGAGCTGTTTTTT
j_gene: TRBJ1-1; abundance: few; d_gene: TRBD1; v_gene: TRBV3-1/TRBV3-2; CDR3aa: CASSRPTGFGEAFF; CDR3nt: TGTGCCAGCAGCCGCCCGACAGGGTTCGGTGAAGCTTTCTTT
j_gene: TRBJ1-1; abundance: .; d_gene: .; v_gene: TRBV9; CDR3aa: CASSVVRGNTEAFF; CDR3nt: TGTGCCAGCAGCGTAGTTAGGGGGAACACTGAAGCTTTCTTT